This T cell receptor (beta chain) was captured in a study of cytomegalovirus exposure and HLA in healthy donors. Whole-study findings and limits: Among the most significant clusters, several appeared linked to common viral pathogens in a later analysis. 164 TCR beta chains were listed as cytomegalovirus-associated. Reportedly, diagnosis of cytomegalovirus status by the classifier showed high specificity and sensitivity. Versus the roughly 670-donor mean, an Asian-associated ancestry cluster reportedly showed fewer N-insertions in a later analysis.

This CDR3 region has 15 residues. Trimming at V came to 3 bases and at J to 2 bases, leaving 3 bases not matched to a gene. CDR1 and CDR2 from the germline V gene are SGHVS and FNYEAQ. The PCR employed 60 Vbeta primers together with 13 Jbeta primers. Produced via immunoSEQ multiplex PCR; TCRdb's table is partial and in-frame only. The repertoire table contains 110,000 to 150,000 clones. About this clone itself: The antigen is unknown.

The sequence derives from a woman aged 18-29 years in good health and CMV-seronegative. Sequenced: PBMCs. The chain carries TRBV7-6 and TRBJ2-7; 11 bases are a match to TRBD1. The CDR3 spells CASSLDRGPTYEQYF. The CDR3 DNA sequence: TGTGCCAGCAGCTTGGACAGGGGGCCCACCTACGAGCAGTACTTC.